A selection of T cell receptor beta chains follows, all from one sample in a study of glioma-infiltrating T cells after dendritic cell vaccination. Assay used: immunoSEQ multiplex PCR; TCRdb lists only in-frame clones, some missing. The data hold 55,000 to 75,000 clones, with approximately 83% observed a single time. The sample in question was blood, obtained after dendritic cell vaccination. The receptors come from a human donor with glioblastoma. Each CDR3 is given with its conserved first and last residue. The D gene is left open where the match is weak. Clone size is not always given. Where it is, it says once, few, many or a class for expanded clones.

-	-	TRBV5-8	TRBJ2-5	CASSYLSYETQYF	TGTGCCAGCAGCTACTTGTCCTACGAGACCCAGTACTTC
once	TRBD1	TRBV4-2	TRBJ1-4	CASSQDRSSRDSYNEKLFF	TGTGCCAGCAGCCAAGACAGGTCGAGTCGGGACAGCTATAATGAAAAACTGTTTTTT
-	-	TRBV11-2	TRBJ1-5	CASSLGTGQPQHF	TGTGCCAGCAGCCTAGGGACTGGGCAGCCCCAGCATTTT
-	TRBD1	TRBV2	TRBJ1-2	CASRERDRGYGYTF	TGTGCCAGCAGAGAACGGGACAGGGGATATGGCTACACCTTC
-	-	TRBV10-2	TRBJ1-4	CASSEHRQATNEKLFF	TGCGCCAGCAGTGAACACAGACAGGCAACTAATGAAAAACTGTTTTTT
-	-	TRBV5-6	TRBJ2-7	CASSLGATNYEQYF	TGTGCCAGCAGCTTGGGGGCTACCAACTACGAGCAGTACTTC
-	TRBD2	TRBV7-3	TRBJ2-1	CASSPLGGESYNEQFF	TGTGCCAGCAGCCCCTTGGGGGGGGAATCCTACAATGAGCAGTTCTTC
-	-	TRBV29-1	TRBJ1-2	CSVEGASTNYGYTF	TGCAGCGTTGAAGGGGCGTCTACGAACTATGGCTACACCTTC
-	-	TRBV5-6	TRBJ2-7	CASSLRAGDEQYF	TGTGCCAGCAGCTTGAGGGCAGGGGACGAGCAGTACTTC
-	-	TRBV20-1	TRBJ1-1	CSALSVTEAFF	TGCAGTGCCTTATCGGTCACTGAAGCTTTCTTT
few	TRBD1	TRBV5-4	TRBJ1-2	CASSSPRGPYGYTF	TGTGCCAGCAGCTCACCCAGGGGGCCCTATGGCTACACCTTC
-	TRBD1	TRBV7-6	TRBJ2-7	CASSPDRGLDEQYF	TGTGCCAGCAGCCCGGACAGGGGGCTGGACGAGCAGTACTTC
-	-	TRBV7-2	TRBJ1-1	CASSLGGVMDTEAFF	TGTGCCAGCAGCTTAGGGGGGGTGATGGACACTGAAGCTTTCTTT
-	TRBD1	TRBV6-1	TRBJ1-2	CASSEQVTGVANYGYTF	TGTGCCAGCAGTGAGCAGGTGACAGGGGTTGCTAACTATGGCTACACCTTC
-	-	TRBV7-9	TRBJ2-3	CASSLLADTQYF	TGTGCCAGCAGCTTACTTGCAGATACGCAGTATTTT
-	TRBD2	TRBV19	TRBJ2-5	CASSPAAGGYQETQYF	TGTGCCAGTAGTCCCGCAGCGGGGGGGTACCAAGAGACCCAGTACTTC
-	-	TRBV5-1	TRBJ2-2	CASRYRYTGELFF	TGCGCCAGCAGATACAGGTACACCGGGGAGCTGTTTTTT
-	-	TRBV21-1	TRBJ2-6	CASLQAGANVLTF	TGTGCCAGCCTCCAGGCTGGGGCCAACGTCCTGACTTTC
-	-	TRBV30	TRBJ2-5	CAWSVTGGETQYF	TGTGCCTGGAGTGTTACGGGTGGAGAGACCCAGTACTTC
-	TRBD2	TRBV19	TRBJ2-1	CASSIEGLAGGPIYNEQFF	TGTGCCAGTAGTATAGAGGGACTAGCGGGGGGACCCATTTACAATGAGCAGTTCTTC
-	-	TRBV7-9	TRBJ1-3	CASKADRSGNTIYF	TGTGCCAGCAAAGCGGACAGATCTGGAAACACCATATATTTT
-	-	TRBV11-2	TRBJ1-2	CASSPGRGNYGYTF	TGTGCCAGCAGCCCAGGGAGGGGCAACTATGGCTACACCTTC
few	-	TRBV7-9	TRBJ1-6	CASSLEGGFYNSPLHF	TGTGCCAGCAGCTTAGAGGGGGGGTTCTATAATTCACCCCTCCACTTT
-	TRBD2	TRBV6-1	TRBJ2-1	CASSEAPSLGLAKDEQFF	TGTGCCAGCAGTGAAGCCCCTTCCCTTGGACTAGCCAAGGATGAGCAGTTCTTC
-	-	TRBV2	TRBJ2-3	CASRGREPTDTQYF	TGTGCCAGCAGGGGGCGGGAACCCACAGATACGCAGTATTTT
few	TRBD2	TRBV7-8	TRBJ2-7	CASSKGLAGEEQYF	TGTGCCAGCAGCAAGGGACTAGCGGGGGAAGAGCAGTACTTC
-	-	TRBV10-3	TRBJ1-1	CAIRDSGGAFF	TGTGCCATCAGGGACAGCGGCGGAGCTTTCTTT
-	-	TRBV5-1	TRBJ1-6	CASSDTGSNSPLHF	TGCGCCAGCAGCGACACAGGGAGTAATTCACCCCTCCACTTT
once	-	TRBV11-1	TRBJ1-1	CASKANRDTEAFF	TGTGCCAGCAAAGCTAACAGGGACACTGAAGCTTTCTTT
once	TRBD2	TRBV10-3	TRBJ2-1	CANSGTSYNEQFF	TGTGCCAACTCCGGGACTAGCTACAATGAGCAGTTCTTC
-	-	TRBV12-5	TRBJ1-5	CASAPPGVGNQPQHF	TGTGCTAGTGCCCCCCCCGGGGTAGGCAATCAGCCCCAGCATTTT
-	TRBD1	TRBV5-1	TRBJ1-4	CASSLDGTGGNQKLFF	TGCGCCAGCAGCTTGGATGGGACAGGCGGAAATCAAAAACTGTTTTTT
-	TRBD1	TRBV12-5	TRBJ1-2	CASGHGQGLNYGYTF	TGTGCTAGTGGCCATGGACAGGGGCTAAACTATGGCTACACCTTC
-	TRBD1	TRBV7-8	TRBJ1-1	CASSRTTGFDTEAFF	TGTGCCAGCAGCCGGACGACAGGGTTTGACACTGAAGCTTTCTTT
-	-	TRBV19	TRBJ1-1	CATLPVRDTGNTEAFF	TGTGCCACCCTACCCGTCCGGGACACCGGGAACACTGAAGCTTTCTTT
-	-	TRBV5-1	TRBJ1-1	CASSLGPEAFF	TGCGCCAGCAGCTTGGGGCCTGAAGCTTTCTTT
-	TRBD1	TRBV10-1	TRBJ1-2	CACKPLTDRVYGYTF	TGCGCCTGCAAGCCCCTAACGGACAGGGTTTATGGCTACACCTTC
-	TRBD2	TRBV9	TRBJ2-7	CASSAGTSGGYEQYF	TGTGCCAGCAGCGCCGGGACTAGCGGGGGTTACGAGCAGTACTTC
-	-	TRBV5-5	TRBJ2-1	CASSRQTGHNEQFF	TGTGCCAGCAGTCGTCAGACAGGCCACAATGAGCAGTTCTTC
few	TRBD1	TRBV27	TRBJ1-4	CASSLSHRGANEKLFF	TGTGCCAGCAGTTTATCGCACAGGGGAGCTAATGAAAAACTGTTTTTT
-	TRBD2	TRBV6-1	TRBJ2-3	CASNFGREDTQYF	TGTGCCAGCAATTTTGGGAGGGAGGATACGCAGTATTTT
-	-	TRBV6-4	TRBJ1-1	CASSVSVNTEAFF	TGTGCCAGCAGTGTGTCGGTGAACACTGAAGCTTTCTTT
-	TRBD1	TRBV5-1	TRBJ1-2	CASSPGTGSGYTF	TGCGCCAGCAGCCCAGGGACAGGGTCCGGCTACACCTTC
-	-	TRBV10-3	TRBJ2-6	CAISETGSGSEANVLTF	TGTGCCATCAGTGAGACGGGGAGCGGCTCGGAAGCCAACGTCCTGACTTTC
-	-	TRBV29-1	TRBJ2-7	CSAGQARGDEQYF	TGCAGCGCCGGACAGGCGCGCGGGGACGAGCAGTACTTC
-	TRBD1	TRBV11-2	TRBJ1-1	CASSSLRGLGTEAFF	TGTGCCAGCAGCTCGCTCAGGGGGCTTGGCACTGAAGCTTTCTTT
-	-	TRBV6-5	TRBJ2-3	CASSESLGRGDTQYF	TGTGCCAGCTCGGAGAGTTTAGGACGCGGGGATACGCAGTATTTT
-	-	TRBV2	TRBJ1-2	CASSDGVTGPNYGYTF	TGTGCCAGCAGTGACGGGGTCACAGGGCCTAACTATGGCTACACCTTC
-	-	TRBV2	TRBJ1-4	CASSAREGGEKLFF	TGTGCCAGCAGTGCCAGGGAGGGTGGAGAAAAACTGTTTTTT
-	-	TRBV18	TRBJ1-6	CASLSYSAGVQSPLHF	TGTGCCAGCTTGAGTTACTCGGCAGGGGTGCAATCACCCCTCCACTTT